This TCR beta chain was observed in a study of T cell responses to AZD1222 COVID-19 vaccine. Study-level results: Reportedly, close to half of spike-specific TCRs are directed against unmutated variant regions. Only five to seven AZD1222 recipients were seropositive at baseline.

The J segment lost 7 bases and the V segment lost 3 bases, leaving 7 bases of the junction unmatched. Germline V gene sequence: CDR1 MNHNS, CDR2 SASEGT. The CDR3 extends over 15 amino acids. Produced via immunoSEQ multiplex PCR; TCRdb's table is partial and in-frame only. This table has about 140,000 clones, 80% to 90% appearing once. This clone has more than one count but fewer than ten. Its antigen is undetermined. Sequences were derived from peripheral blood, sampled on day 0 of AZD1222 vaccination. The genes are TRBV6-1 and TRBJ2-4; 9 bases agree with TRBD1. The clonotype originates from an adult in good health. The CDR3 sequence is CASSDILTGGNIQYF. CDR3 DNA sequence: TGTGCCAGCAGTGACATCCTGACAGGGGGGAACATTCAGTACTTC.